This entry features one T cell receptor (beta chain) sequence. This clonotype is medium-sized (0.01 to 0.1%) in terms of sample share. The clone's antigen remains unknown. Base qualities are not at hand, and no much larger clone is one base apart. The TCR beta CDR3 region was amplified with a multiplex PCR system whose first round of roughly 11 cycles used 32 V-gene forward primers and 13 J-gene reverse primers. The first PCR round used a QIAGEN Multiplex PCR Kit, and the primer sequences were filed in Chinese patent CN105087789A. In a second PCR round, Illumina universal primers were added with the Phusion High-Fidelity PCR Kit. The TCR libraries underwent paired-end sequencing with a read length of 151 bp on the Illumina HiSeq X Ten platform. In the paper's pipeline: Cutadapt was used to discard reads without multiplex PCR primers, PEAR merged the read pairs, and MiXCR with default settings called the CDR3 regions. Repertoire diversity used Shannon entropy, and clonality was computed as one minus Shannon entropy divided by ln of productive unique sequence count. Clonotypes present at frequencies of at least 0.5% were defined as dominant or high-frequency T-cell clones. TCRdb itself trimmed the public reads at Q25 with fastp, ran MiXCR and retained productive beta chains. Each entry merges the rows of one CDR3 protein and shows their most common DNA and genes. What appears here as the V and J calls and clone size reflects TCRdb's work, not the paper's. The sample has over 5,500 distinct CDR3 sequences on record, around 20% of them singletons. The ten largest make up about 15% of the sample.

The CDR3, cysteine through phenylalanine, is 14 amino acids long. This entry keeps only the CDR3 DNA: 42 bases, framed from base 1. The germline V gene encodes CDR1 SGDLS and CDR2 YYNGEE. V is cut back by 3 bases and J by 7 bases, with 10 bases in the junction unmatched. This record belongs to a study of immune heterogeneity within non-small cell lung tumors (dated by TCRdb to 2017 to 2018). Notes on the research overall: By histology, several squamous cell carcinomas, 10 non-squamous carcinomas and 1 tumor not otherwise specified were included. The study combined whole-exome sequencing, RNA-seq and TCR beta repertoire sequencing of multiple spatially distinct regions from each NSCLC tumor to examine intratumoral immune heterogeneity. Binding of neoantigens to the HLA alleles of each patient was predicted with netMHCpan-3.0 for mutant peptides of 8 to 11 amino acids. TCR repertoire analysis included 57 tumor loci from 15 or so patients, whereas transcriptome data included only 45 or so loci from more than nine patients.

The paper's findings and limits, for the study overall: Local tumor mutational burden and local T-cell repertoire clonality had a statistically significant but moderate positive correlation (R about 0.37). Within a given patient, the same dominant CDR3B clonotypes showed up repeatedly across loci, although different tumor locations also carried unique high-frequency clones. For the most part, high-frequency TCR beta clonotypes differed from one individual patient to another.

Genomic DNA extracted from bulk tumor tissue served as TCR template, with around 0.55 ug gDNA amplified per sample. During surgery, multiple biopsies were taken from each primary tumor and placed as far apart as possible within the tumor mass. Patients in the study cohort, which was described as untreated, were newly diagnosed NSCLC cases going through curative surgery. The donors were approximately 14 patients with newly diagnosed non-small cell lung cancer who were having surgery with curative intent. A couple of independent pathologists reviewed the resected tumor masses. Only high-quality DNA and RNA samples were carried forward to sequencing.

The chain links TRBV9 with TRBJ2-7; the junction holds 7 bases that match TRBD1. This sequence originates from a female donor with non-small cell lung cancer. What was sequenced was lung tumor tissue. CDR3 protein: CASSAGQSQGEQYF. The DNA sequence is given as TGTGCCAGCAGCGCGGGACAGAGTCAGGGGGAGCAGTACTTC.